These 18 T cell receptor beta chains were all obtained from the same sample, sequenced in a study of identical twins. TCRdb reprocessed the 5' RACE reads via MiXCR and lists one record per CDR3 protein. The sample consists of nearly 650,000 distinct CDR3 sequences, roughly 7.2% of them appearing once. The sample was also linked to a second study, of yellow fever vaccine responses in identical twins.

The sample comprised PBMCs. The receptors here all came from a woman between 18 and 29 years old in good health.

The V and J genes are TRBV7-8 and TRBJ2-3; 8 positions match TRBD1. V lost 0 bases to trimming and J lost 5 bases; unmatched junction nucleotides: 13. Germline V gene lookup returns CDR1 SGHVS and CDR2 FQNEAQ. The CDR3 extends over 18 amino acids. CDR3 in DNA: TGTGCCAGCAGCTTAGCACCGGGACAGGAAGCACTTTTAGATACGCAGTATTTT. Amino acids: CASSLAPGQEALLDTQYF.

The chain recombines TRBV2 with TRBJ2-3; 10 bases map to TRBD2. The CDR3 spans 16 residues. J lost 5 bases, V lost 6 bases, and 11 bases had no gene match. Germline lookup yields CDR1 SNHLY and CDR2 FYNNEI. CDR3 sequence: CASSRGRAGGVDTQYF. CDR3 sequence (DNA): TGTGCCAGCAGCAGAGGGCGAGCGGGGGGGGTAGATACGCAGTATTTT.

The V call is TRBV3-1, the J call TRBJ2-7; TRBD1 matches 10 bases. Germline V gene sequence: CDR1 LGHDT, CDR2 YNNKEL (reference sequence). The ends lost 11 bases at V and 5 bases at J; junction bases unmatched: 9. This CDR3 contains 13 residues. CDR3 DNA sequence: TGTGCCGCGGGGGACAGGGGAGGTAACGAGCAGTACTTC. Translation: CAAGDRGGNEQYF.

This clonotype was observed a handful of times. The chain combines TRBV29-1 with TRBJ1-1; 7 positions match TRBD1. The CDR3 contains 14 residues. With 4 bases clipped from V and 4 bases from J, the junction kept 9 bases outside the gene matches. CDR1 and CDR2 from the germline V gene are SQVTM and ANQGSEA. The CDR3 region is CSVASWDSTTEAFF. Here the CDR3 DNA reads TGCAGCGTTGCGTCTTGGGACAGTACCACTGAAGCTTTCTTT.

The gene calls are TRBV7-8 and TRBJ2-4, with 7 bases lining up with TRBD1. V was pared by 3 bases and J by 1 base, with 18 bases of the junction left unmatched. This CDR3 has 20 amino acids. Germline CDR1 and CDR2: SGHVS and FQNEAQ. CDR3: CASSLGSGAKQDRAKNIQYF. The DNA of the CDR3 is TGTGCCAGCAGCTTGGGAAGCGGAGCCAAACAGGACAGGGCCAAAAACATTCAGTACTTC. The full variable domain, its missing parts supplied by reference TRBV7-8 and TRBJ2-4, is GAGVSQSPRYKVAKRGQDVALRCDPISGHVSLFWYQQALGQGPEFLTYFQNEAQLDKSGLPSDRFFAERPEGSVSTLKIQRTQQEDSAVYLCASSLGSGAKQDRAKNIQYFGAGTRLSVL.

This clonotype was seen only a few times. The rearrangement links TRBV7-9 to TRBJ2-1; D gene ambiguous. Trimming took 4 bases from V and 7 from J, leaving 8 bases between them. This CDR3 spans 12 amino acids. Germline V gene data show CDR1 as SEHNR and CDR2 as FQNEAQ (reference sequence). CDR3 nucleotide sequence: TGTGCCAGCAGCTCTCAGTTAAATGAGCAGTTCTTC. It translates to CASSSQLNEQFF.

This clonotype was counted ten times or more. The chain is built from TRBV12-3 or TRBV12-4 and TRBJ2-3, with D unresolved. V was trimmed by 7 bases and J by 2 bases, leaving 10 bases between them. This CDR3 is built from 13 residues. The DNA of the CDR3 is TGTGCCAGCAATAACAGAAACACAGATACGCAGTATTTT. Protein sequence: CASNNRNTDTQYF.

Many counts were recorded for this clonotype. The V and J genes are TRBV29-1 and TRBJ2-5; TRBD1 matches 10 bases. This CDR3 is 13 amino acids long. J lost 2 bases, V lost 5 bases, and 2 bases had no gene match. Per germline, CDR1 SQVTM and CDR2 ANQGSEA. DNA for the CDR3: TGCAGCGTTCGGGGACAGGGGCAAGAGACCCAGTACTTC. It translates to CSVRGQGQETQYF.

This clonotype was detected a few times. The V call is TRBV6-1, the J call TRBJ1-5, with D perhaps matching TRBD1 (5 bases). The germline CDR1 and CDR2 sequences are MNHNS and SASEGT. V lost 6 bases and J 1 base, leaving 13 bases between the germline ends. The CDR3 contains 15 residues. This chain's CDR3 is CASRGRGTSNQPQHF. DNA for the CDR3: TGTGCCAGCAGGGGTAGGGGTACGAGCAATCAGCCCCAGCATTTT.

The chain combines TRBV20-1 with TRBJ1-4, with a weak D call TRBD1 (6 bases). The CDR3 is 13 residues long. Trimming shortened V by 6 bases and J by 8 bases, and 16 bases separated the two germline ends. Germline CDR1 and CDR2: DFQATT and SNEGSKA (reference sequence). CDR3 nucleotide sequence: TGCAGTGCCAAGCAGGGGCTAATGGAAAAACTGTTTTTT. This encodes CSAKQGLMEKLFF.

The genes are TRBV7-2 and TRBJ2-1; D call uncertain. The V end was cut by 4 bases, the J end by 9 bases, with 13 bases between. There are 13 residues in the CDR3. Germline CDR1 SGHTA, CDR2 FQGNSA. The CDR3 spells CASSYFAAREQFF. DNA for the CDR3: TGTGCCAGCAGCTATTTTGCGGCACGTGAGCAGTTCTTC.

The chain employs TRBV6-1 and TRBJ1-2; D is uncertain. V lost 8 bases, J lost 3 bases, and 10 bases lay in between. Germline V lookup: CDR1 MNHNS, CDR2 SASEGT. The CDR3 covers 12 residues. CDR3 sequence (DNA): TGTGCCAGCCTTGGACTATACTATGGCTACACCTTC. Translation: CASLGLYYGYTF.

This clonotype has ten or more counts. V gene TRBV20-1 combines with J gene TRBJ1-5; D unclear. CDR1 and CDR2 (germline): DFQATT, SNEGSKA (reference sequence). The CDR3 is made up of 13 amino acids. Trimming stripped 3 bases from V and 3 bases from J, with 9 bases between. DNA for the CDR3: TGCAGTGCTAGTCTGGGCCCCAATCAGCCCCAGCATTTT. It specifies CSASLGPNQPQHF.

The V call is TRBV7-2, the J call TRBJ1-6; TRBD1 might be the D (5 bases). This CDR3 has 15 residues. The V end lost 7 bases, the J end lost 6 bases, and 16 bases lay between the germline ends. The germline V gene has CDR1 SGHTA and CDR2 FQGNSA. CDR3 DNA sequence: TGTGCCAGCACCGGGACCAGCCTCGGTAATTCACCCCTCCACTTT. This translates into CASTGTSLGNSPLHF.

This rearrangement joins TRBV11-2 to TRBJ2-1, with 8 bases identical to TRBD2. Germline V gene lookup returns CDR1 SGHAT and CDR2 FQNNGV. Trimming removed 5 bases from V and 2 bases from J; junction bases left unmatched: 8. CDR3 length: 16 amino acids. The DNA of the CDR3 is TGTGCCAGCAGCCCCGGGGGGGAGGGCGCCTACAATGAGCAGTTCTTC. Translating gives CASSPGGEGAYNEQFF.

This clonotype was counted many times. The chain carries TRBV29-1 and TRBJ2-5; D may match TRBD1 or TRBD2 (5 bases each). The CDR3 loop spans 14 amino acids. Germline-derived CDR1 and CDR2 are SQVTM and ANQGSEA. V was shortened by 3 bases and J by 5 bases, with 16 bases between the two germline ends. The CDR3 loop is CSVDPEGLTETQYF. The CDR3 DNA follows: TGCAGCGTTGATCCCGAGGGGTTAACGGAGACCCAGTACTTC.

At least ten counts were recorded for this clonotype. The CDR3 reads CATSDWGGPNEQFF. The CDR3 DNA follows: TGTGCCACCAGTGATTGGGGAGGCCCTAATGAGCAGTTCTTC. This chain joins TRBV24-1 and TRBJ2-1; D perhaps matches TRBD2 (6 bases). Trimming removed 2 bases from V and 7 bases from J, with 11 bases in between. The CDR3 is made up of 14 amino acids. The germline CDR1 and CDR2 sequences are KGHDR and SFDVKD.

This clonotype came up a few times. This chain uses TRBV9 with TRBJ1-1, with D hard to call. CDR3 length: 14 amino acids. Deletions cut 0 bases from V and 6 bases from J, with 12 bases between. Germline V gene lookup returns CDR1 SGDLS and CDR2 YYNGEE. CDR3 protein: CASSVESRLSEAFF. The DNA for the CDR3 is TGTGCCAGCAGCGTAGAAAGTCGATTGTCTGAAGCTTTCTTT.